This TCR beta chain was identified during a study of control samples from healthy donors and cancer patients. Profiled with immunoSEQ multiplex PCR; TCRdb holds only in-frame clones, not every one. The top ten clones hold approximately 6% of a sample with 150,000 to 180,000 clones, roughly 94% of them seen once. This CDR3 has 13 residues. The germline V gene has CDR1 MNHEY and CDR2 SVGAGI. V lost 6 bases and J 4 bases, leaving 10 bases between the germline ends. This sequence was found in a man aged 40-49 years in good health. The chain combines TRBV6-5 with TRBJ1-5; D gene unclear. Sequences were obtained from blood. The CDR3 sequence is CASRVAGNQPQHF. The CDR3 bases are TGTGCCAGCAGGGTGGCGGGGAATCAGCCCCAGCATTTT.